A single sample is the source of the 10 T cell receptor beta chains below, sequenced in a study of blood T cell repertoires in COVID-19. Using immunoSEQ multiplex PCR, the repertoire was profiled, and TCRdb retains in-frame clones only, with some absent. The sample holds under 300,000 clones, around 91% seen once. The sample taken for sequencing was peripheral blood. All receptors derive from a woman in her fifties or sixties with COVID-19, enrolled during active disease.

The chain is built from TRBV3-1 (or the pseudogene TRBV3-2) and TRBJ2-7; tentatively, D is TRBD2 (5 bases). Germline assignment: CDR1 LGHDT and CDR2 YNNKEL (reference sequence). V lost 1 base to trimming and J lost 1 base, with 8 bases between them. The length of the CDR3 is 14 residues. The CDR3 spells CASSQVRGSYEQYF. Written as DNA, the CDR3 is TGTGCCAGCAGCCAAGTTCGAGGGTCCTACGAGCAGTACTTC.

The chain joins TRBV14 to TRBJ2-1; D is possibly TRBD1 (5 bases). The CDR3 has 15 amino acids. From germline, CDR1 is SGHDN and CDR2 FVKESK. With 1 base removed from V and 8 bases from J, the gap between germline ends came to 15 bases. CDR3 residues: CASSQVFQGWYEQFF. Written as DNA, the CDR3 is TGTGCCAGCAGCCAAGTGTTCCAGGGTTGGTATGAGCAGTTCTTC.

This clone was picked up a small number of times. The J gene is TRBJ1-2, the V gene TRBV7-2; the D is unclear. This CDR3 has 13 residues. The germline V and J ends were trimmed by 3 bases and 8 bases, with 13 bases remaining between them. Germline CDR1 and CDR2: SGHTA and FQGNSA. The CDR3, as DNA: TGTGCCAGCAGCTTGGCCGGCCGGGGAGGCTACACCTTC. Its translation is CASSLAGRGGYTF.

V and J are TRBV6-5 and TRBJ1-5; TRBD1 agrees at 7 bases. Germline V gives CDR1 MNHEY, CDR2 SVGAGI. This CDR3 contains 14 residues. With 6 bases clipped from V and 7 bases from J, the junction kept 9 bases outside the gene matches. CDR3 protein: CASSPDREWQPQHF. CDR3 nucleotide sequence: TGTGCCAGCAGCCCCGACAGGGAATGGCAGCCCCAGCATTTT.

This clone was observed a handful of times. Other DNA variants within this sample encode the same CDR3. The rearrangement uses TRBV19 and TRBJ1-4, with 8 bases that match TRBD1. Germline trimming cut 5 bases from V and 7 bases from J; bases unmatched to any gene: 15. The CDR3 loop spans 17 amino acids. Germline assignment: CDR1 LNHDA and CDR2 SQIVND (reference sequence). The CDR3 loop reads CASSPPRSGQGSEKLFF. The CDR3 nucleotides read TGTGCCAGTAGTCCCCCCCGATCTGGACAGGGTAGTGAAAAACTGTTTTTT.

This chain joins TRBV7-2 and TRBJ1-2; no clear D gene. The V end lost 1 base, the J end lost 2 bases, and 8 bases lay between the germline ends. This CDR3 has 14 amino acids. Germline V gene data show CDR1 as SGHTA and CDR2 as FQGNSA. The CDR3 loop is CASSLVGGNYGYTF. The DNA for the CDR3 is TGTGCCAGCAGCTTAGTAGGAGGGAACTATGGCTACACCTTC.

This clone was seen only a few times. The V call is TRBV6-5, the J call TRBJ1-5, with D tentatively TRBD1 (5 bases). Germline V lookup: CDR1 MNHEY, CDR2 SVGAGI. The CDR3 sequence is 15 residues long. V was clipped by 6 bases and J by 6 bases, with 18 bases between them. CDR3 in DNA: TGTGCCAGCAGGGAGCTGGGGGGGTATGCTCAGCCCCAGCATTTT. It yields the protein CASRELGGYAQPQHF.

The chain employs TRBV7-2 and TRBJ2-2; a weak D match, TRBD1 (5 bases). The CDR3 spans 15 residues. Trimming removed 5 bases from V and 5 bases from J, with 15 bases in between. Germline V gene data show CDR1 as SGHTA and CDR2 as FQGNSA. The CDR3 bases are TGTGCCAGCAGCCTCGTCAGGGTCGGTACCGGGGAGCTGTTTTTT. It encodes CASSLVRVGTGELFF.

The chain recombines TRBV28 with TRBJ1-2, with D perhaps TRBD1 (5 bases). The length of the CDR3 is 15 residues. V lost 5 bases, J lost 0 bases, and 13 bases lay in between. Germline CDR1 is MDHEN and CDR2 is SYDVKM. CDR3 protein: CASSPPGLSNYGYTF. In DNA form, the CDR3 reads TGTGCCAGCAGTCCCCCGGGACTTTCTAACTATGGCTACACCTTC.

J is TRBJ1-5 and V is TRBV18, with D unclear. The CDR3 loop spans 14 amino acids. Germline CDR1 KGHSH, CDR2 LQKENI. Trimming shortened V by 3 bases and J by 9 bases, and 15 bases separated the two germline ends. The CDR3: CASSPSGAPRPQHF. In DNA, the CDR3 is TGTGCCAGCTCACCCTCTGGAGCTCCGAGGCCCCAGCATTTT. Full variable domain (rest looked up from reference TRBV18 and TRBJ1-5): NAGVMQNPRHLVRRRGQEARLRCSPMKGHSHVYWYRQLPEEGLKFMVYLQKENIIDESGMPKERFSAEFPKEGPSILRIQQVVRGDSAAYFCASSPSGAPRPQHFGDGTRLSIL.